This T cell receptor (beta chain) was obtained from a study of patients and donors after allogeneic stem cell transplantation. Looked up from germline, CDR1 is SGHRS and CDR2 is YFSETQ. V was cut by 8 bases and J by 7 bases, with 12 bases left in between. The CDR3 consists of 11 residues. A single record per CDR3 protein comes from TCRdb applying MiXCR to the RT-PCR reads. In the table there are approximately 410,000 distinct CDR3 sequences, approximately 16% of which are singletons. There are many counts of this clonotype. The V gene is TRBV5-1, the J gene TRBJ1-1; the D gene is possibly TRBD1 (5 bases). The sequenced sample was blood, either unsorted or a sorted T cell fraction (not recorded which). The source of this sequence is a human donor who was either an allogeneic HSCT recipient or a stem cell or donor lymphocyte infusion donor (not recorded which). It is not recorded whose cells these are; they may come from a transplant donor. The CDR3 bases are TGCGCCAGTAGACGGGGACGTGAAGCTTTCTTT. Encoded protein: CASRRGREAFF.